These T cell receptor beta chains were read from a single sample in a study of blood T cells in healthy people across ages. TCRdb redid the calling of the 5' RACE reads with MiXCR, one entry per CDR3 protein. The sample has 1.4 million to 1.5 million distinct CDR3 sequences; 42% are singletons. The sample was blood. The origin of the receptors is a woman aged 18 to 35 in good health. The CDR3 runs from the conserved cysteine through the conserved F or W. Each record gives: clone size, J gene, D gene, V gene, CDR3 length, CDR3 DNA, CDR3 protein. A D gene is named only where the DNA matches it firmly. Clone size is not always given. Where it is, it says once, few, many or a class for expanded clones.

clone size: NA
J gene: TRBJ2-7
D gene: TRBD2
V gene: TRBV20-1
CDR3 length: 15
CDR3 DNA: TGCAGTGCTAGAGAAGGACTAGCGGGATCCTACGAGCAGTACTTC
CDR3 protein: CSAREGLAGSYEQYF

clone size: NA
J gene: TRBJ2-2
D gene: TRBD1
V gene: TRBV2
CDR3 length: 16
CDR3 DNA: TGTGCCAGCAGTCCCCGACAGGGGATAATAACCGGGGAGCTGTTTTTT
CDR3 protein: CASSPRQGIITGELFF

clone size: few
J gene: TRBJ2-7
D gene: NA
V gene: TRBV12-3/TRBV12-4
CDR3 length: 13
CDR3 DNA: TGTGCCAGCAGTACCGGGTTCCCCTACGAGCAGTACTTC
CDR3 protein: CASSTGFPYEQYF

clone size: NA
J gene: TRBJ2-7
D gene: TRBD2
V gene: TRBV7-9
CDR3 length: 15
CDR3 DNA: TGTGCCAGCAGCTCCCCTAGCGGAGTCTCCTACGAGCAGTACTTC
CDR3 protein: CASSSPSGVSYEQYF

clone size: NA
J gene: TRBJ2-5
D gene: NA
V gene: TRBV20-1
CDR3 length: 13
CDR3 DNA: TGCAGTGCTAGGGACCCAATCCAAGAGACCCAGTACTTC
CDR3 protein: CSARDPIQETQYF

clone size: few
J gene: TRBJ2-3
D gene: TRBD2
V gene: TRBV6-1
CDR3 length: 14
CDR3 DNA: TGTGCCACCGGGACTAGCGGGAGTTGGGATACGCAGTATTTT
CDR3 protein: CATGTSGSWDTQYF

clone size: few
J gene: TRBJ2-4
D gene: TRBD1
V gene: TRBV4-1
CDR3 length: 19
CDR3 DNA: TGCGCCAGCAGCCAAGAGGGAAGACAGGGGAAATTAGCCAAAAACATTCAGTACTTC
CDR3 protein: CASSQEGRQGKLAKNIQYF

clone size: NA
J gene: TRBJ2-5
D gene: NA
V gene: TRBV29-1
CDR3 length: 14
CDR3 DNA: TGCAGCGTTGTAGGGCACCTCCGTCAAGAGACCCAGTACTTC
CDR3 protein: CSVVGHLRQETQYF

clone size: NA
J gene: TRBJ2-1
D gene: NA
V gene: TRBV20-1
CDR3 length: 12
CDR3 DNA: TGCAGTGCTGCCCGGTCGTACAATGAGCAGTTCTTC
CDR3 protein: CSAARSYNEQFF

clone size: NA
J gene: TRBJ1-2
D gene: TRBD1
V gene: TRBV5-1
CDR3 length: 15
CDR3 DNA: TGCGCCAGCAGCTTGGGGGACAGGATCTCCTATGGCAACACCTTC
CDR3 protein: CASSLGDRISYGNTF

clone size: many
J gene: TRBJ2-3
D gene: TRBD2
V gene: TRBV7-2
CDR3 length: 16
CDR3 DNA: TGTGCCAGCAGCCGATTAGCGGGAGGGCCTACAGATACGCAGTATTTT
CDR3 protein: CASSRLAGGPTDTQYF

clone size: once
J gene: TRBJ2-7
D gene: NA
V gene: TRBV30
CDR3 length: 13
CDR3 DNA: TGTGCCTCGCGGGTCTCGACTGACTACGAGCAGTACTTC
CDR3 protein: CASRVSTDYEQYF

clone size: NA
J gene: TRBJ1-4
D gene: NA
V gene: TRBV20-1
CDR3 length: 13
CDR3 DNA: TGCAGTGCTCTCGACACCGGTGGGGAAAAACTGTTTTTT
CDR3 protein: CSALDTGGEKLFF

clone size: many
J gene: TRBJ2-7
D gene: NA
V gene: TRBV28
CDR3 length: 12
CDR3 DNA: TGTGCCAGCAGTTTTATCAGCTACGAGCAGTACTTC
CDR3 protein: CASSFISYEQYF

clone size: NA
J gene: TRBJ2-3
D gene: TRBD2
V gene: TRBV14
CDR3 length: 16
CDR3 DNA: TGTGCCAGCAGCAACCAACTAGCGGGGGTCACAGATACGCAGTATTTT
CDR3 protein: CASSNQLAGVTDTQYF

clone size: NA
J gene: TRBJ2-5
D gene: NA
V gene: TRBV11-2
CDR3 length: 14
CDR3 DNA: TGTGCCAGCAGCATAGACGCGTACCAAGAGACCCAGTACTTC
CDR3 protein: CASSIDAYQETQYF

clone size: NA
J gene: TRBJ1-1
D gene: NA
V gene: TRBV20-1
CDR3 length: 13
CDR3 DNA: TGCAGTGCTAAAGGACGGGAGAACACTGAAGCTTTCTTT
CDR3 protein: CSAKGRENTEAFF

clone size: many
J gene: TRBJ2-7
D gene: NA
V gene: TRBV29-1
CDR3 length: 13
CDR3 DNA: TGCAGCGTTGAAACCTGGGCTCCGTACGAGCAGTACTTC
CDR3 protein: CSVETWAPYEQYF

clone size: few
J gene: TRBJ1-1
D gene: TRBD1
V gene: TRBV20-1
CDR3 length: 14
CDR3 DNA: TGCAGTTCAACAGGGGGCATGGGGAACACTGAAGCTTTCTTT
CDR3 protein: CSSTGGMGNTEAFF

clone size: NA
J gene: TRBJ2-7
D gene: TRBD1
V gene: TRBV2
CDR3 length: 16
CDR3 DNA: TGTGCCAGCAGCGCACCTTCGACAGGGAGCTCCTACGAGCAGTACTTC
CDR3 protein: CASSAPSTGSSYEQYF

clone size: NA
J gene: TRBJ2-7
D gene: NA
V gene: TRBV20-1
CDR3 length: 15
CDR3 DNA: TGCAGTGCCCGGGACTGGTCGGGCTCCGGCTACGAGCAGTACTTC
CDR3 protein: CSARDWSGSGYEQYF

clone size: many
J gene: TRBJ2-1
D gene: NA
V gene: TRBV2
CDR3 length: 9
CDR3 DNA: TGTGCCAGCACAATTGAGCAGTTCTTC
CDR3 protein: CASTIEQFF

clone size: NA
J gene: TRBJ2-5
D gene: NA
V gene: TRBV6-2/TRBV6-3
CDR3 length: 16
CDR3 DNA: TGTGCCAGCAGAAACGACAATGGGGGGGCCGTCCTCACCCAGTACTTC
CDR3 protein: CASRNDNGGAVLTQYF

clone size: NA
J gene: TRBJ1-2
D gene: NA
V gene: TRBV3-1
CDR3 length: 14
CDR3 DNA: TGTGCCAGCAGCCGAACTACTGAGGCCCGGGGCTACACCTTC
CDR3 protein: CASSRTTEARGYTF

clone size: NA
J gene: TRBJ2-3
D gene: NA
V gene: TRBV4-1
CDR3 length: 15
CDR3 DNA: TGCGCCAGCAGCCTCAGCCCGGGACTTTTAAATACGCAGTATTTT
CDR3 protein: CASSLSPGLLNTQYF

clone size: few
J gene: TRBJ2-7
D gene: TRBD2
V gene: TRBV7-2
CDR3 length: 15
CDR3 DNA: TGTGCCAGCAGCTTATTAAGCGGGACGTCCTACGAGCAGTACTTC
CDR3 protein: CASSLLSGTSYEQYF

clone size: NA
J gene: TRBJ2-7
D gene: NA
V gene: TRBV20-1
CDR3 length: 14
CDR3 DNA: TGCAGTGCTAGAGATCCCCCGGACAGCTACGAGCAGTACTTC
CDR3 protein: CSARDPPDSYEQYF

clone size: NA
J gene: TRBJ2-1
D gene: TRBD2
V gene: TRBV20-1
CDR3 length: 18
CDR3 DNA: TGCAGTGCTAGAAGGACTAGCGGGATCACCAGCTCCTACAATGAGCAGTTCTTC
CDR3 protein: CSARRTSGITSSYNEQFF

clone size: few
J gene: TRBJ2-1
D gene: NA
V gene: TRBV10-3
CDR3 length: 14
CDR3 DNA: TGTGCCACCACGGGACTCGGAGAGGACAATGAGCAGTTCTTC
CDR3 protein: CATTGLGEDNEQFF

clone size: many
J gene: TRBJ1-4
D gene: NA
V gene: TRBV7-2
CDR3 length: 14
CDR3 DNA: TGCGCCAGCAGCTTCCAGGGGACGAATGAAAAACTGTTTTTT
CDR3 protein: CASSFQGTNEKLFF

clone size: few
J gene: TRBJ2-7
D gene: NA
V gene: TRBV5-4
CDR3 length: 13
CDR3 DNA: TGTGCCAGCAGCTTGACAGGGCTCCACGAGCAGTACTTC
CDR3 protein: CASSLTGLHEQYF

clone size: few
J gene: TRBJ2-3
D gene: NA
V gene: TRBV20-1
CDR3 length: 13
CDR3 DNA: TGCAGTGCTAGAGTACCCTTAACAGATACGCAGTATTTT
CDR3 protein: CSARVPLTDTQYF

clone size: NA
J gene: TRBJ1-2
D gene: NA
V gene: TRBV2
CDR3 length: 12
CDR3 DNA: TGTGCCAGCCGAAGGATTAACTATGGCTACACCTTC
CDR3 protein: CASRRINYGYTF

clone size: few
J gene: TRBJ2-2
D gene: TRBD1
V gene: TRBV12-3/TRBV12-4
CDR3 length: 18
CDR3 DNA: TGTGCCAGCAGTCCTTTGACAGGGGGGACCTCGAACACCGGGGAGCTGTTTTTT
CDR3 protein: CASSPLTGGTSNTGELFF

clone size: NA
J gene: TRBJ2-1
D gene: TRBD2
V gene: TRBV20-1
CDR3 length: 16
CDR3 DNA: TGCAGTGCTAGGCTCATCAGGAGCGGGAAGTACAATGAGCAGTTCTTC
CDR3 protein: CSARLIRSGKYNEQFF

clone size: NA
J gene: TRBJ2-4
D gene: NA
V gene: TRBV28
CDR3 length: 13
CDR3 DNA: TGTGCCAGCAGTTTGCCCTCCGGGACCCCGAAGTACTTC
CDR3 protein: CASSLPSGTPKYF